These 26 T cell receptor beta chains share one sample of origin, sequenced in a study of T cell clonality in common variable immunodeficiency. Assay: immunoSEQ multiplex PCR; the TCRdb copy retains only in-frame clones and omits some. The data show some 32,000 clones, with none appearing a single time. Sequencing was done on a sample of peripheral blood mononuclear cells. These receptors were obtained from a person aged 18 to 75 in good health.

At least ten counts were recorded for this clone. The sequenced fragment ends 3 residues before the CDR3 boundary, so the rest is inferred from the germline J gene. This rearrangement joins TRBV2 to TRBJ1-1, with D possibly being TRBD1 (5 bases). The V gene lost 7 bases and the J gene lost 6 bases, with 21 bases spanning the gap. This CDR3 contains 15 residues. Germline V gene lookup returns CDR1 SNHLY and CDR2 FYNNEI. CDR3 DNA (partial): TGTGCCAGCACCCGAGGGACTACACACGGGTCTGAA. Protein product: CASTRGTTHGSE. The whole CDR3 sequence is CASTRGTTHGSEAFF.

Points on this clone: The read comes to an end 3 residues before the CDR3 does, leaving the germline J gene to fill in the end. V is TRBV2 and J is TRBJ1-6; no firm D call. V was shortened by 6 bases and J by 10 bases, with 19 bases between the two germline ends. The CDR3 is 15 residues long. CDR1 and CDR2 (germline): SNHLY, FYNNEI. The covered CDR3 bases are TGTGCCAGCAGCGGCGGGCCCGAGATGGGATCACCC. This translates into CASSGGPEMGSP. The entire CDR3 sequence reads CASSGGPEMGSPLHF.

This clone was counted a few times. The read terminates 3 residues before the CDR3 end, so the remaining end is supplied by the germline J gene. This chain joins TRBV11-2 and TRBJ2-1; 13 bases are a match to TRBD2. The CDR3 contains 15 residues. The ends lost 5 bases at V and 8 bases at J; junction bases unmatched: 6. Germline lookup yields CDR1 SGHAT and CDR2 FQNNGV. The sequenced part of the CDR3 DNA is TGTGCCAGCAGCCCAGGGACTAGCGGGATCGATGAG. It codes for CASSPGTSGIDE. The complete CDR3 sequence is CASSPGTSGIDEQFF.

This clone occurred many times. The read comes to an end 3 residues before the CDR3 does, leaving the germline J gene to fill in the end. This chain joins TRBV4-1 and TRBJ2-5; 7 bases match TRBD1. CDR1 MGHRA and CDR2 YSYEKL come from the germline V gene. The CDR3 covers 15 residues. The junction had 5 bases not matched to a gene; V was cut back by 1 base and J by 3 bases. Partial CDR3 DNA: TGCGCCAGCAGCCAAGCCCGGGACAGAAAAGAGACC. It codes for CASSQARDRKET. The CDR3 as a whole reads CASSQARDRKETQYF.

The CDR3: CASSLKRRLGDTQYF. The covered CDR3 bases are TGTGCCAGCAGCTTAAAAAGGCGGCTAGGAGATACG. The V gene is TRBV7-9, the J gene TRBJ2-3; D not resolved. The CDR3 is cut off 3 residues early in the read; its end comes from the germline J gene. Germline V gene sequence: CDR1 SEHNR, CDR2 FQNEAQ (reference sequence). The CDR3 is made up of 15 amino acids. The V gene lost 2 bases and the J gene lost 5 bases, with 14 bases spanning the gap.

This clone occurred many times. The CDR3 goes on 3 residues after the read ends, and that part is filled in from the germline J gene. V is TRBV7-6 and J is TRBJ2-3; possibly TRBD2 for D (5 bases). In germline, CDR1 is SGHVS, CDR2 FNYEAQ. This CDR3 is built from 14 residues. Trimming took off 6 bases at V and 2 bases at J, with 12 bases between the two ends. Partial CDR3 DNA: TGTGCCAGCAGTCATACCGGGGACACAGATACG. Encoded protein: CASSHTGDTDT. The full CDR3 protein reads CASSHTGDTDTQYF.

The table lists this clone with a few counts. The missing CDR3 end, 3 residues past where the read stops, is filled in from the germline J gene. J is TRBJ2-1 and V is TRBV19, with a tentative D call TRBD2 (5 bases). Germline CDR1 and CDR2: LNHDA and SQIVND (reference sequence). V shed 7 bases and J shed 1 base, with 17 bases lying between them. This CDR3 spans 16 amino acids. The covered CDR3 bases are TGTGCCAGTACGAGCGCGGACTTTAATTCCTACAATGAG. This encodes CASTSADFNSYNE. The CDR3 in its entirety is CASTSADFNSYNEQFF.

This clone was observed at least ten times. The DNA ends 3 residues before the CDR3 does, and the rest of the CDR3 is filled in from the germline J gene. J is TRBJ1-6 and V is TRBV13, with 9 bases aligning to TRBD1. This CDR3 is built from 14 residues. V lost 5 bases to trimming and J lost 10 bases; unmatched junction nucleotides: 6. Germline V lookup: CDR1 PRHDT, CDR2 FYEKMQ (reference sequence). The part of the CDR3 DNA that was read is TGTGCCAGCAGCAGGGACAGGGTAGGGTCACCC. Its translation is CASSRDRVGSP. The complete CDR3 reads CASSRDRVGSPLHF.

This clone was observed many times. The CDR3 is cut off 3 residues early in the read; its end comes from the germline J gene. This chain connects TRBV30 to TRBJ1-5; D possibly corresponds to TRBD1 (6 bases). The CDR3 covers 14 residues. V was pared by 2 bases and J by 0 bases, with 8 bases between. Germline assignment: CDR1 GTSNPN and CDR2 SVGIG (reference sequence). CDR3 sequence reads: CAWSKTGSNQPQHF. The CDR3 bases that were read are TGTGCCTGGAGTAAGACAGGTAGCAATCAGCCC.

This clone turned up a few times. The CDR3: CASSPALQREKLFF. CDR3 DNA, as far as it was read: TGTGCCAGCAGTCCGGCCCTCCAGCGCGAAAAG. The chain uses TRBV6-2 or TRBV6-3 and TRBJ2-2; no reliable D call. From the germline J gene comes the end of the CDR3, since the read stops 3 residues before it. The CDR3 spans 14 residues. In germline, CDR1 is MNHEY, CDR2 SVGEGT.

This clone appeared many times. The read falls 3 residues short of the CDR3 end, and the missing part is taken from the germline J gene. The rearrangement uses TRBV29-1 and TRBJ1-4, with 7 positions matching TRBD1. With 6 bases clipped from V and 6 bases from J, the junction kept 4 bases outside the gene matches. In germline, CDR1 is SQVTM, CDR2 ANQGSEA. The CDR3 loop spans 12 amino acids. This CDR3 is CSVEGADEKLFF. Partial CDR3 DNA: TGCAGCGTGGAGGGGGCGGATGAAAAA.

This clone was counted ten times or more. The read terminates 3 residues ahead of where the CDR3 ends, so the germline J gene completes it. V is TRBV6-1 and J is TRBJ1-2; D is unresolved. Per germline, CDR1 MNHNS and CDR2 SASEGT. This CDR3 region has 14 residues. CDR3 DNA, as far as it was read: TGTGCCAGCAGCGAAAACAGCCTCTCGTTGGGC. The encoded protein is CASSENSLSLG. The whole CDR3 is CASSENSLSLGYTF.

This clone was detected ten times or more. The read stops 3 residues short of the end of the CDR3; the missing end is completed from the germline J gene. This chain uses TRBV19 with TRBJ1-2, with D hard to call. The CDR3 totals 11 residues. Trimming cost V 9 bases and J 4 bases, with 9 bases left between them. CDR1 LNHDA and CDR2 SQIVND come from the germline V gene (reference sequence). The covered CDR3 bases are TGTGCCAGCCACGGGGTCTATGGC. Translation: CASHGVYG. The complete CDR3 reads CASHGVYGYTF.

This clone came up many times. The read finishes 3 residues shy of the CDR3 end, and the germline J gene is used to complete it. The chain employs TRBV7-2 and TRBJ2-7; D is uncertain. CDR3 length: 14 amino acids. V was shortened by 2 bases and J by 5 bases, with 13 bases between the two germline ends. Germline V lookup: CDR1 SGHTA, CDR2 FQGNSA. CDR3 sequence: CASSLYPSPNEQYF. The sequenced CDR3 bases are TGTGCCAGCAGCTTATATCCGAGCCCTAACGAG.

With respect to this clone: From the germline J gene comes the end of the CDR3, since the read stops 3 residues before it. V gene TRBV7-9 combines with J gene TRBJ1-2; unclear D gene. The CDR3 totals 12 residues. Trimming pared 5 bases from V and 5 bases from J, leaving 9 bases between. Germline lookup yields CDR1 SEHNR and CDR2 FQNEAQ (reference sequence). CDR3 bases read: TGTGCCAGCAGCGCGGGTCTATATGGC. Protein sequence: CASSAGLYG. The whole CDR3 sequence is CASSAGLYGYTF.

In regard to this clone: The read ends 3 residues early relative to the CDR3; the germline J gene fills the gap. The gene calls are TRBV30 and TRBJ1-2; 10 bases are a match to TRBD1. The CDR3 covers 14 residues. The germline V gene has CDR1 GTSNPN and CDR2 SVGIG (reference sequence). This CDR3 reads CAWSAGTGDNDYTF. The DNA read from the CDR3 is TGTGCCTGGAGTGCCGGGACAGGGGACAATGAC.

This clone came up many times. The CDR3 is cut off 3 residues early in the read; its end comes from the germline J gene. This chain links TRBV30 with TRBJ1-4; D remains ambiguous. CDR3 length: 13 amino acids. Germline assignment: CDR1 GTSNPN and CDR2 SVGIG (reference sequence). CDR3 bases read: TGTGCCTGGAGTCTAAAGGGCCCCAATCAA. Amino acids: CAWSLKGPNQ. The whole CDR3 sequence reads CAWSLKGPNQLFF.

This clone was counted at least ten times. The read is 3 residues too short to cover the CDR3 end, so that end is filled in from the germline J gene. The chain is built from TRBV29-1 and TRBJ2-5, with 9 nucleotides matching TRBD1. Germline V lookup: CDR1 SQVTM, CDR2 ANQGSEA. Trimming took 7 bases from V and 5 from J; bases not matched to a gene: 5. CDR3 length: 12 residues. The covered CDR3 bases are TGCAGCGGGACAGGGGATAGGGAGACC. Protein product: CSGTGDRET. The full-length CDR3 reads as CSGTGDRETQYF.

This clone came up a few times. An end of the junction differs from the germline gene, which may be a read error. Coverage ceases 3 residues before the CDR3 finishes, and the germline J gene fills in the end. In the same sample, other DNA sequences code for this CDR3. The chain joins TRBV7-9 to TRBJ1-3; no definite D call. CDR1 and CDR2 from the germline V gene are SEHNR and FQNEAQ (reference sequence). The CDR3 has 14 residues. The chain's CDR3 is CASSPSVAGNTIYF. Partial CDR3 DNA: TGTGCCAGCAGCCCCAGCGTCGCTGGAAACACT.

This clone was found many times. With the read ending 3 residues before the CDR3 end, the germline J gene is used to fill in that end. The gene calls are TRBV30 and TRBJ2-1, with 9 bases aligning to TRBD2. CDR3 length: 15 amino acids. The V and J ends lost 4 bases and 6 bases, in that order; junction bases with no gene match: 10. The germline V gene encodes CDR1 GTSNPN and CDR2 SVGIG (reference sequence). CDR3 protein: CAWTPGGGRANEQFF. CDR3 DNA, as far as it was read: TGTGCCTGGACCCCAGGAGGCGGGAGGGCCAATGAG. The full variable domain, completed using reference TRBV30 and TRBJ2-1, is SQTIHQWPATLVQPVGSPLSLECTVEGTSNPNLYWYRQAAGRGLQLLFYSVGIGQISSEVPQNLSASRPQDRQFILSSKKLLLSDSGFYLCAWTPGGGRANEQFFGPGTRLTVL.

This clone was found many times. Sequencing ends 3 residues short of the CDR3 end; the germline J gene provides the rest. The rearrangement uses TRBV5-1 and TRBJ1-2, with TRBD1 identical over 9 bases. Germline V gene lookup returns CDR1 SGHRS and CDR2 YFSETQ. The V and J ends lost 3 bases and 6 bases, in that order; junction bases with no gene match: 3. This CDR3 region has 13 residues. The sequenced CDR3 bases are TGCGCCAGCAGCTACAGGGGGCTCAATGGC. Residues: CASSYRGLNG. Given in full, the CDR3 is CASSYRGLNGYTF.

This clone was recorded at least ten times. Read sequence stops 3 residues before the CDR3 end, and the germline J gene provides the missing end. The chain couples TRBV7-8 to TRBJ2-4, with 10 bases fitting TRBD1. The trim removed 5 bases at V and 8 bases at J, leaving 6 bases unmatched. CDR1 is SGHVS, CDR2 FQNEAQ, per germline. This CDR3 comprises 14 residues. The CDR3 loop reads CASSPRDRGHIQYF. The sequenced CDR3 bases are TGTGCCAGCAGCCCCCGGGACAGGGGCCACATT.

This clone was observed a handful of times. Read sequence stops 3 residues before the CDR3 end, and the germline J gene provides the missing end. The chain recombines TRBV5-1 with TRBJ2-5; D might be TRBD2 (7 bases). This CDR3 comprises 17 residues. CDR1 is SGHRS and CDR2 is YFSETQ in the germline V gene. V dropped 1 base and J dropped 5 bases, with 21 bases sitting between them. The sequenced CDR3 bases are TGCGCCAGCAGCTTGTTGGGGGCCGGGACTACCGGGGAGACC. Protein: CASSLLGAGTTGET. The entire CDR3 protein is CASSLLGAGTTGETQYF. The full variable domain, rest sourced from reference TRBV5-1 and TRBJ2-5, is KAGVTQTPRYLIKTRGQQVTLSCSPISGHRSVSWYQQTPGQGLQFLFEYFSETQRNKGNFPGRFSGRQFSNSRSEMNVSTLELGDSALYLCASSLLGAGTTGETQYFGPGTRLLVL.

Turning to this clone: The read ends 3 residues before the CDR3 terminus; that terminus is restored from the germline J gene. V and J are TRBV5-1 and TRBJ2-7; 9 bases agree with TRBD2. The CDR3 sequence is 16 residues long. Germline loops: CDR1 SGHRS, CDR2 YFSETQ. The V and J ends lost 4 bases and 5 bases, in that order; junction bases with no gene match: 13. Partial CDR3 DNA: TGCGCCAGCAGCCTGGAGAGAGCGGGAGGCCGCCACGAG. As protein: CASSLERAGGRHE. The whole CDR3 protein reads CASSLERAGGRHEQYF.

This clone was counted many times. Read data end 3 residues before the CDR3 end; the end is taken from the germline J gene. The chain has TRBV2 and TRBJ1-2; 11 nucleotides agree with TRBD1. Germline V gene lookup returns CDR1 SNHLY and CDR2 FYNNEI. V shed 5 bases and J 1 base; nucleotides not matched to a gene: 6. CDR3 size: 16 residues. The CDR3 spells CASSPWGTGGNYGYTF. Partial CDR3 DNA: TGTGCCAGCAGTCCCTGGGGGACAGGGGGTAACTATGGC.

This clone was counted a few times. The DNA ends 3 residues before the CDR3 does, and the rest of the CDR3 is filled in from the germline J gene. This chain joins TRBV20-1 and TRBJ2-5; 7 bases line up with TRBD2. The CDR3 runs 17 residues. Germline CDR1 is DFQATT and CDR2 is SNEGSKA (reference sequence). The V and J ends lost 6 bases and 4 bases, in that order; junction bases with no gene match: 20. This chain's CDR3 is CSASFSGAGVGPETQYF. The DNA read from the CDR3 is TGCAGTGCCTCATTCAGCGGGGCAGGAGTGGGTCCAGAGACC.